This TCR beta chain comes out of a study of blood T cells in healthy people across ages. The CDR3 is made up of 16 amino acids. In germline, CDR1 is MNHEY, CDR2 SVGAGI. V was pared by 4 bases and J by 1 base, with 15 bases between. Then a second PCR, running about 6 to 12 cycles, was carried out with a sample-barcoded 5' primer and a J-beta primer mix. TCRdb called the 5' RACE reads again in MiXCR, with one record for every CDR3 protein. The table has 1.5 million to 1.8 million distinct CDR3 sequences, approximately 43% seen once. The sequencing sample was made of blood. The V gene is TRBV6-5, the J gene TRBJ2-3, with a tentative D call TRBD1 (5 bases). This TCR came from a woman younger than 35 in good health. This CDR3 is CASSSTPVGGTDTQYF. In nucleotides, the CDR3 is TGTGCCAGCAGTTCTACCCCCGTAGGGGGCACAGATACGCAGTATTTT.